A selection of T cell receptor beta chains follows, all from one sample in a study of CD8 T cells in ankylosing spondylitis. Each CDR3 protein gets one entry after TCRdb re-called the 5' RACE reads with MiXCR. The sample includes around 230,000 distinct CDR3 sequences, 8.6% of them seen just once. The sample taken for sequencing was blood, either unsorted or a sorted T cell fraction (not recorded which). Receptors were obtained from a male donor with ankylosing spondylitis or in good health (not recorded which). CDR3s include the opening cysteine and the closing phenylalanine or tryptophan. The D gene is left open where the match is weak. A row's size may be missing; if present it is once, few, many or a size class.

v_call,j_call,d_call,clone_size,cdr3_nt,cdr3_aa
TRBV10-3,TRBJ2-7,-,few,TGTGCCATCAGCTATGACAGGTCCTACGAGCAGTACTTC,CAISYDRSYEQYF
TRBV20-1,TRBJ2-7,TRBD2,many,TGCAGTGCTAGAGATAGCGGGTCGTACGAGCAGTACTTC,CSARDSGSYEQYF
TRBV4-3,TRBJ2-6,-,many,TGCGCCAGCAGCCTACTCGCAGGGTTTAAGTCTGGGGCCAACGTCCTGACTTTC,CASSLLAGFKSGANVLTF
TRBV20-1,TRBJ1-5,TRBD1,many,TGCAGTGCTAGAGACCGTAGGACAGGGTCGAGCAATCAGCCCCAGCATTTT,CSARDRRTGSSNQPQHF
TRBV4-3,TRBJ2-2,-,few,TGCGCCAGCAGCCAAGAGGGTGAGGAGGGAACCGGGGAGCTGTTTTTT,CASSQEGEEGTGELFF
TRBV13,TRBJ2-1,-,many,TGTGCCAGCAGCGGGGGCCCCCCAGTGCCCCTTGAGCAGTTCTTC,CASSGGPPVPLEQFF
TRBV20-1,TRBJ2-3,-,many,TGCAGTGCATACGGCAGGGATACGCAGTATTTT,CSAYGRDTQYF
TRBV7-9,TRBJ1-1,-,many,TGTGCCAGCAGCCCCGGTAGGGGTGAAGCTTTCTTT,CASSPGRGEAFF
TRBV19,TRBJ1-1,-,few,TGTGCCAGTTTTACCCGGGATTCGGCTTTCTTT,CASFTRDSAFF
TRBV3-1,TRBJ2-1,-,many,TGTGCCAGCAGCCAAGATTGGGCTAATTCCCCGTTCTTC,CASSQDWANSPFF
TRBV2,TRBJ2-1,-,many,TGTGCCAGCAGTGAGCCAGACAACTACAATGAGCAGTTCTTC,CASSEPDNYNEQFF
TRBV2,TRBJ2-3,TRBD1,many,TGTGCCAGTGTAGGGGGCGACACAGATACGCAGTATTTT,CASVGGDTDTQYF
TRBV5-1,TRBJ2-5,-,-,TGCGCCAGCAGCCTATGGACTCTTCCCCAAGAGACCCAGTACTTC,CASSLWTLPQETQYF
TRBV20-1,TRBJ2-1,TRBD2,many,TGCAGTGCCCGACCGGGACTAGACCCTAATGAGCAGTTCTTC,CSARPGLDPNEQFF
TRBV18,TRBJ2-2,-,few,TGTGCCAGCTCACCGGACGGACAGAACACCGGGGAGCTGTTTTTT,CASSPDGQNTGELFF
TRBV20-1,TRBJ2-7,-,many,TGCAGTGTCCACGCCGCCGGAACCTACGAGCAGTACTTC,CSVHAAGTYEQYF
TRBV7-2,TRBJ2-5,-,many,TGTGCCAGCAGCTTAGAGACTGGCAGACCTACAGGGACCCAGTACTTC,CASSLETGRPTGTQYF
TRBV6-2/TRBV6-3,TRBJ1-1,-,many,TGTGCCAGCAGCCCTTTCGGGGGCTATGAAGCTTTCTTT,CASSPFGGYEAFF
TRBV7-6,TRBJ1-1,-,many,TGTGCCAGCAGCTCCCGCGCCGGACAACACATGAACACTGAAGCTTTCTTT,CASSSRAGQHMNTEAFF
TRBV4-2,TRBJ2-3,TRBD2,few,TGTGCCAGCAGAGAGAGAGCGGGAGGATTTTTGCAAGATACGCAGTATTTT,CASRERAGGFLQDTQYF
TRBV29-1,TRBJ2-7,TRBD1,many,TGCAGCGTTGAGTTACCAGGGGGCTTCGGCTACGAGCAGTACTTC,CSVELPGGFGYEQYF
TRBV3-1,TRBJ2-7,-,-,TGTGCCAGCAGCCAAGTTCCCATGGAGAATTTCCACGAGCAGTACTTC,CASSQVPMENFHEQYF
TRBV10-3,TRBJ1-1,-,few,TGTGCCATCAGTGAGTCGGAAGGACATCTAAACACTGAAGCTTTCTTT,CAISESEGHLNTEAFF
TRBV9,TRBJ2-7,-,many,TGTGCCAGCAGTACCTCGTTAACCTCCTACGAGCAGTACTTC,CASSTSLTSYEQYF
TRBV20-1,TRBJ2-1,TRBD2,many,TGCAGTGCTCCCCAGGAGCGGGGGGGCCGCGATGAGCAGTTCTTC,CSAPQERGGRDEQFF
TRBV20-1,TRBJ2-5,-,-,TGCAGTGCTAGAGGGAACAGCCGGGAGACCCAGTACTTC,CSARGNSRETQYF
TRBV20-1,TRBJ1-1,-,many,TGCAGTGCCCTACTCGACAGGAACACTGAAGCTTTCTTT,CSALLDRNTEAFF
TRBV5-1,TRBJ2-1,-,many,TGCGCCAGCATGGGCGGATACTCCTACAATGAGCAGTTCTTC,CASMGGYSYNEQFF
TRBV19,TRBJ2-5,TRBD1,many,TGTGCCAGTAGTCCGCGGGACAGGGCTCAAGAGACCCAGTACTTC,CASSPRDRAQETQYF
TRBV5-1,TRBJ2-7,TRBD1,many,TGCGCCAGCAGCTCCGTGACAGGGAACTACGAGCAGTACTTC,CASSSVTGNYEQYF
TRBV4-2,TRBJ1-1,-,many,TGTGCCAGCAGCCAGGCCCCCGGACGGCGGGGGGACGAAGCTTTCTTT,CASSQAPGRRGDEAFF
TRBV5-1,TRBJ2-5,-,many,TGCGCCAGCAGCTTGGTGCAGGAGGAGACCCAGTACTTC,CASSLVQEETQYF
TRBV20-1,TRBJ1-1,TRBD1,many,TGCAGTGCTAGGGGACAGGGTTTTTCGGCCACTGAAGCTTTCTTT,CSARGQGFSATEAFF
TRBV3-1,TRBJ2-2,TRBD1,many,TGTGCCAGCAGCCAAACCGCACGGGACAGAAGACGCACCGGGGAGCTGTTTTTT,CASSQTARDRRRTGELFF
TRBV20-1,TRBJ2-5,TRBD1,many,TGCAGTGCTCGCCGGGACAGGAATCAAGAGACCCAGTACTTC,CSARRDRNQETQYF
TRBV12-5,TRBJ1-6,-,many,TGTGCTAGTGGTTCGTCGACGGGATATAATTCACCCCTCCACTTT,CASGSSTGYNSPLHF
TRBV4-2,TRBJ2-1,TRBD2,-,TGTGCCAGCAGCCAGGAAAGCGGGAGCGCTGGTGAGCAGTTCTTC,CASSQESGSAGEQFF
TRBV7-2,TRBJ2-1,TRBD2,-,TGTGCCAGCAGCTTCTTTACGGGACTAGAGAACGAGCAGTTCTTC,CASSFFTGLENEQFF
TRBV12-3/TRBV12-4,TRBJ2-1,-,many,TGTGCCAGCAGTTTAGGAGAGAGACTAGAGGATGAGCAGTTCTTC,CASSLGERLEDEQFF
TRBV10-3,TRBJ1-2,-,-,TGTGCCATCACCCGGGACAACTATGGCTACACCTTC,CAITRDNYGYTF
TRBV7-2,TRBJ1-5,TRBD1,many,TGTGCCAGCAGCTCCAGAGACAGGGCCCGAGAGCCCCAGCATTTT,CASSSRDRAREPQHF
TRBV7-9,TRBJ2-3,TRBD1,many,TGTGCCAGCAGCGCATCCGGGACAGGGGGGTCAGATACGCAGTATTTT,CASSASGTGGSDTQYF
TRBV7-9,TRBJ2-1,TRBD2,many,TGTGCCAGCAGCTTAGTAGCGGGCCCCAGATACAATGAGCAGTTCTTC,CASSLVAGPRYNEQFF
TRBV27,TRBJ2-3,-,-,TGTGCCAGCAGGGCTACAATAACCACAGATACGCAGTATTTT,CASRATITTDTQYF
TRBV27,TRBJ1-2,-,many,TGTGCCAGCAGTTTATCGGGGCTCAATTTGGGCTACACCTTC,CASSLSGLNLGYTF
TRBV20-1,TRBJ2-1,-,-,TGCAGTGCTAGAGACCTCGTTCGGAGTAGCGGCTCCTACAATGAGCAGTTCTTC,CSARDLVRSSGSYNEQFF
TRBV3-1,TRBJ2-7,TRBD2,-,TGTGCCAGCGGCGGACTAGCAGATAACCACGAGCAGTACTTC,CASGGLADNHEQYF
TRBV5-6,TRBJ1-6,-,many,TGTGCCAGCAGCTTTGGAGGGGAGACTGCTTCACCCCTCCACTTT,CASSFGGETASPLHF
TRBV11-2,TRBJ1-1,-,many,TGTGCCAGCAGCTTAGACCAACCCGACAGCCTCTATAACATAAACACTGAAGCTTTCTTT,CASSLDQPDSLYNINTEAFF
TRBV7-9,TRBJ2-4,TRBD1,many,TGTGCCAGCAGCCAGGGGGAGTTGGGCATTCAGTACTTC,CASSQGELGIQYF
TRBV25-1,TRBJ2-7,-,-,TGTGCCAGCAGTGAATTACGGGACTCCTACGAGCAGTACTTC,CASSELRDSYEQYF
TRBV4-2,TRBJ2-3,TRBD2,once,TGTGCCAGCAGCCAAGAAGGCAGCGGGAGGGCAGATACGCAGTATTTT,CASSQEGSGRADTQYF
TRBV2,TRBJ2-2,-,many,TGTGCCAGCAGTGCGGGTAGCTCTTACACCGGGGAGCTGTTTTTT,CASSAGSSYTGELFF
TRBV18,TRBJ2-3,TRBD2,few,TGTGCCAGCTCACCTCAGCCTCCACGGGGGGCAGATACGCAGTATTTT,CASSPQPPRGADTQYF
TRBV18,TRBJ2-2,-,-,TGTGCCAGCTCACCAAGGCTACAAGACTACACCGGGGAGCTGTTTTTT,CASSPRLQDYTGELFF